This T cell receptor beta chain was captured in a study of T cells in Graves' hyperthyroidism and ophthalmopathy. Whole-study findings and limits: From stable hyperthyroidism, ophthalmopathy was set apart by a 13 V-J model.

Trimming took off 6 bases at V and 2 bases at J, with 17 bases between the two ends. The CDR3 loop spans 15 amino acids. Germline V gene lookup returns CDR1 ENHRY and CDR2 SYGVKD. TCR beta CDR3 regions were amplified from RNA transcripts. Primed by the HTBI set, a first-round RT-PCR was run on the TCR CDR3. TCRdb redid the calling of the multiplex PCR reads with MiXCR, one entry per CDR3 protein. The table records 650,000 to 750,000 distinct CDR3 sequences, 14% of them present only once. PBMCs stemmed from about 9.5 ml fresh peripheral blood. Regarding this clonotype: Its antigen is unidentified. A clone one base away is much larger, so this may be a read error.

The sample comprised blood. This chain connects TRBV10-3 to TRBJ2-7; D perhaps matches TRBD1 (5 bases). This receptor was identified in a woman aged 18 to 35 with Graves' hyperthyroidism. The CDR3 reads CAISPGIRNTYEQYF. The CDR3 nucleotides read TGTGCCATCAGCCCAGGGATAAGGAACACCTACGAGCAGTACTTC.